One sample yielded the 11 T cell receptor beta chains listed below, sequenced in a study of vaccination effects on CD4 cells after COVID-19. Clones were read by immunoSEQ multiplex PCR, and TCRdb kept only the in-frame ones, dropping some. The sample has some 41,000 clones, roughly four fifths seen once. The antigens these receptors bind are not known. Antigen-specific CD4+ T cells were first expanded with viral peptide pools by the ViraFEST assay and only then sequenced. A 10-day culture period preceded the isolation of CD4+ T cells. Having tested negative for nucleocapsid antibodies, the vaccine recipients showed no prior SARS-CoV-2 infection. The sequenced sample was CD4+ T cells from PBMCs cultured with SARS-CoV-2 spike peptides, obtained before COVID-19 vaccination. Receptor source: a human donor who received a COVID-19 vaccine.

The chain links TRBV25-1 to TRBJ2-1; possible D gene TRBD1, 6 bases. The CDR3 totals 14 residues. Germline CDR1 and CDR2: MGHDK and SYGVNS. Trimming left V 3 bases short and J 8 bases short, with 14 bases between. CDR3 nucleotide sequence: TGTGCCAGCAGTGATTCAAACAGGGCTGATGAGCAGTTCTTC. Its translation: CASSDSNRADEQFF.

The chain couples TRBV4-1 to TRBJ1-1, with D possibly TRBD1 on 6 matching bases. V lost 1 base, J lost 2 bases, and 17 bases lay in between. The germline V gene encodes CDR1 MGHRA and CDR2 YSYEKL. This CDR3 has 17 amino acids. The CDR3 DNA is TGCGCCAGCAGCCAAGGGGTCGGGGGCCCCCAAAACACTGAAGCTTTCTTT. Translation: CASSQGVGGPQNTEAFF.

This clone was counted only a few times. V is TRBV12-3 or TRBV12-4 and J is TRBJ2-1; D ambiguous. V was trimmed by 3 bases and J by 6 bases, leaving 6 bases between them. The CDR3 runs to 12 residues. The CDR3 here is CASSFHVNEQFF. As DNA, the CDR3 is TGTGCCAGCAGTTTTCACGTCAATGAGCAGTTCTTC.

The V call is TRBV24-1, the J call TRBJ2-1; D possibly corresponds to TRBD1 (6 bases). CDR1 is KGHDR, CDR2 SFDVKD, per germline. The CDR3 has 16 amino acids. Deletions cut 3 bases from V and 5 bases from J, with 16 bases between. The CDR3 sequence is CATSDVAEGTNNEQFF. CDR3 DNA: TGTGCCACCAGTGATGTGGCCGAGGGGACAAACAATGAGCAGTTCTTC.

CDR3 DNA: TGCGCCAGCAGCTTAACAGCGGGCAAAGAGACCCAGTACTTC. It translates to CASSLTAGKETQYF. The V call is TRBV5-1, the J call TRBJ2-5, with TRBD2 as a possible D gene (6 bases). This CDR3 comprises 14 residues. The V gene lost 2 bases and the J gene lost 3 bases, with 11 bases spanning the gap. Germline V gene lookup returns CDR1 SGHRS and CDR2 YFSETQ.

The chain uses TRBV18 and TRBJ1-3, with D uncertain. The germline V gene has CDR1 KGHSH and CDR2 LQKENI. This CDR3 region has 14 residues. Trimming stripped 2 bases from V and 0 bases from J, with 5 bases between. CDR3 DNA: TGTGCCAGCTCACCAATTAGCTCTGGAAACACCATATATTTT. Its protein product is CASSPISSGNTIYF. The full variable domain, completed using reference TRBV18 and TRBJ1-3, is NAGVMQNPRHLVRRRGQEARLRCSPMKGHSHVYWYRQLPEEGLKFMVYLQKENIIDESGMPKERFSAEFPKEGPSILRIQQVVRGDSAAYFCASSPISSGNTIYFGEGSWLTVV.

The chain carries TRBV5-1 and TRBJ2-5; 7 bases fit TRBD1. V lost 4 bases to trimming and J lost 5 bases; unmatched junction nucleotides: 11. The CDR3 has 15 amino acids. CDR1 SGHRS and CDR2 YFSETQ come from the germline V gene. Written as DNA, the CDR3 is TGCGCCAGCAGCGGAAGCACGGGACAGAGGGAGACCCAGTACTTC. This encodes CASSGSTGQRETQYF.

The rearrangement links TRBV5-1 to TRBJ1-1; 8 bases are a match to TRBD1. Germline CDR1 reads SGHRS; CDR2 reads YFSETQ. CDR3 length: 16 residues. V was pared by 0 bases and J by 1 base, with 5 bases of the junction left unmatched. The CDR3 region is CASSLGTRGPNTEAFF. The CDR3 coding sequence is TGCGCCAGCAGCTTGGGTACCAGGGGGCCGAACACTGAAGCTTTCTTT. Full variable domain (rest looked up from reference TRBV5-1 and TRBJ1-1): KAGVTQTPRYLIKTRGQQVTLSCSPISGHRSVSWYQQTPGQGLQFLFEYFSETQRNKGNFPGRFSGRQFSNSRSEMNVSTLELGDSALYLCASSLGTRGPNTEAFFGQGTRLTVV.

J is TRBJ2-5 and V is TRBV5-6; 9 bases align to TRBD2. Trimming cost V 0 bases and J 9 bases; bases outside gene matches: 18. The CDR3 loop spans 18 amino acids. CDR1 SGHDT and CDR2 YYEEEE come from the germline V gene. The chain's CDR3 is CASSLERGEARGGIPQYF. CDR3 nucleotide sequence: TGTGCCAGCAGCTTGGAGAGGGGTGAGGCGCGGGGGGGTATTCCCCAGTACTTC.

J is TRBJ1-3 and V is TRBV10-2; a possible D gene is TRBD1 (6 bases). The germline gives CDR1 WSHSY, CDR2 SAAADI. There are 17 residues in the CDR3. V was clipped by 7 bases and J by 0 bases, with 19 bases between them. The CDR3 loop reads CASTVQGLGTSGNTIYF. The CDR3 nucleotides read TGCGCCAGCACCGTTCAGGGGTTAGGGACCTCTGGAAACACCATATATTTT.

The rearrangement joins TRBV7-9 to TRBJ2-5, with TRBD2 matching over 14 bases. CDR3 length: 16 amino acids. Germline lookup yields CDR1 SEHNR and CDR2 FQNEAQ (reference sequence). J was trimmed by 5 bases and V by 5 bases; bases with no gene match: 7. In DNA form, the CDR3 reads TGTGCCAGCAGCCAGAGACTAGCGGGGGGGTGGGAGACCCAGTACTTC. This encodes CASSQRLAGGWETQYF.